This T cell receptor (beta chain) was sequenced during a study of neoadjuvant nivolumab and ipilimumab in lung cancer. This clone has a handful of counts. The length of the CDR3 is 12 residues. Deletions cut 1 base from V and 11 bases from J, with 6 bases between. CDR1 and CDR2 from the germline V gene are SGHTA and FQGNSA. Assay: immunoSEQ multiplex PCR; the TCRdb copy retains only in-frame clones and omits some. The sample includes some 9,700 clones, around 77% seen only once; the top ten take roughly 7.4%. The receptor was derived from an adult with non-small cell lung cancer. Some clones in this sample may be carry-over from other donors' samples. The sample in question was tumor tissue, obtained after neoadjuvant nivolumab, alone or with ipilimumab, at or shortly before surgery. The rearrangement joins TRBV7-2 to TRBJ1-6; D is unclear. The CDR3 DNA is TGTGCCAGCAGCTTAGTCTCCCCACCCCTCCACTTT. It is translated as CASSLVSPPLHF.